This T cell receptor beta chain is from a study of blood T cell repertoires in COVID-19. In the study overall: Sites across the United States, Italy and Spain contributed samples from acute and convalescent COVID-19. In each case, the material was cDNA or gDNA derived from T cells, B-cell-depleted T cells, or PBMCs.

The germline CDR1 and CDR2 sequences are SGHVS and FQNEAQ. With V trimmed by 4 bases and J by 4 bases, 3 bases remained unmatched. This CDR3 comprises 14 residues. Assay: immunoSEQ multiplex PCR; the TCRdb copy retains only in-frame clones and omits some. The sample comprises around 320,000 clones, about 82% of which are singletons, and about 7% rests with the top ten. This sequence originates from a human donor in a cohort sampled during active COVID-19. Sequencing was carried out using peripheral blood. The chain has TRBV7-8 and TRBJ1-5; 8 bases align to TRBD1. The CDR3: CASSSRTGNQPQHF. The CDR3 nucleotides are TGTGCCAGCAGCTCCCGGACAGGGAATCAGCCCCAGCATTTT.